What follows are 9 T cell receptor beta chains derived from one specimen sequenced in a study of CD4 and CD8 cells across lung adenocarcinoma regions. Each CDR3 protein gets one entry after TCRdb re-called the PCR reads with MiXCR. The sample includes tens of thousands of distinct CDR3 sequences, approximately 52% of them seen just once. Input material: CD4+ T cells from the center of a lung tumor. These receptors originate from a male donor with lung adenocarcinoma. The CD4 and CD8 labels of this study may be unreliable.

The V gene is TRBV5-8, the J gene TRBJ2-1; maybe TRBD2 (6 bases). The V and J ends lost 0 bases and 4 bases respectively, with 11 bases between them. CDR3 size: 15 residues. Germline-derived CDR1 and CDR2 are SGHTS and YDEGEE. Here the CDR3 reads CASSLGSGTYNEQFF. The CDR3, as DNA: TGTGCCAGCAGCTTGGGTAGCGGCACATACAATGAGCAGTTCTTC.

This clonotype was picked up one time. The rearrangement links TRBV6-1 to TRBJ2-5; D possibly corresponds to TRBD1 (5 bases). Per the germline V gene, CDR1 is MNHNS and CDR2 is SASEGT. This CDR3 region has 17 residues. Trimming pared 4 bases from V and 11 bases from J, leaving 29 bases between. The CDR3 is CASSGGPTGGYKDTQYF. CDR3 DNA sequence: TGTGCCAGCAGTGGGGGCCCCACGGGCGGATACAAAGATACGCAGTACTTC.

The chain recombines TRBV14 with TRBJ2-3; a weak D match, TRBD2 (6 bases). Trimming stripped 0 bases from V and 0 bases from J, with 13 bases between. This CDR3 comprises 17 residues. The germline CDR1 and CDR2 sequences are SGHDN and FVKESK. This CDR3 reads CASSQDPAGTSTDTQYF. CDR3 DNA: TGTGCCAGCAGCCAAGATCCCGCAGGGACTAGCACAGATACGCAGTATTTT.

This clonotype was picked up a small number of times. A read error may explain this, as a much larger clone is one base away. The rearrangement uses TRBV7-2 and TRBJ2-4; 9 bases line up with TRBD2. Germline V lookup: CDR1 SGHTA, CDR2 FQGNSA. The CDR3 totals 16 residues. CDR3 sequence reads: CASSIAGARLGNEQYF. In DNA, the CDR3 is TGTGCCAGCAGCATAGCGGGAGCTCGTTTAGGGAATGAGCAGTACTTC.

There are many counts of this clonotype. V usage is TRBV10-3 and J usage is TRBJ2-6; 8 bases are a match to TRBD1. After removal of 3 bases from V and 2 bases from J, the junction contained 3 bases not matched to a gene. Germline V gene sequence: CDR1 ENHRY, CDR2 SYGVKD. CDR3 size: 16 residues. The CDR3 bases are TGTGCCATCAGTGACAGGGGGCGTGCTGGGGCCAACGTCCTGACTTTC. It translates to CAISDRGRAGANVLTF.

The rearrangement joins TRBV6-1 to TRBJ2-1, with D unresolved. In germline, CDR1 is MNHNS, CDR2 SASEGT. CDR3 length equals 15 residues. V gave up 2 bases and J gave up 10 bases, with 18 bases separating them. CDR3 loop: CASSEMVGGFYEQFF. DNA of the CDR3: TGTGCCAGCAGTGAAATGGTAGGTGGGTTCTACGAGCAGTTCTTC.

J is TRBJ2-5 and V is TRBV4-1, with 8 bases matching TRBD1. The trim removed 1 base at V and 5 bases at J, leaving 3 bases unmatched. Germline CDR1 reads MGHRA; CDR2 reads YSYEKL. The CDR3 totals 14 residues. CDR3 DNA: TGCGCCAGCAGCCAAGGACAGGGGCCTGAGACCCAGTACTTC. Translated: CASSQGQGPETQYF.

Note on this clonotype: The junction departs from germline at one end; a sequencing error may be responsible. The rearrangement links TRBV6-1 to TRBJ2-4; TRBD2 matches at 7 bases. This CDR3 spans 15 amino acids. CDR1 and CDR2 (germline): MNHNS, SASEGT. CDR3 protein: CARSVRASGRNTQYF. The CDR3 DNA follows: TGTGCCAGGAGTGTCAGGGCTAGCGGCAGAAACACTCAGTACTTC.

In this sample, this clonotype turned up once. No conserved phenylalanine or tryptophan is present at the end of the CDR3, so a read error is the likely explanation. The DNA is left out, because the CDR3 cannot be placed on it with certainty; the CDR3 is given as TCRdb lists it. The J gene is TRBJ2-1, the V gene TRBV28; the table gives TRBD2 as D, unverified against the DNA. Germline V gives CDR1 MDHEN, CDR2 SYDVKM. The CDR3 extends over 16 residues, inclusive of both ends. CDR3 residues: CASSFLAGGPRGWGGT.